Listed below are T cell receptor beta chains from one sample, sequenced in a study of blood T cell repertoires in COVID-19. The repertoire was sequenced with immunoSEQ multiplex PCR; TCRdb's copy has only in-frame clones and lacks some. Of 100,000 or so clones listed, approximately 86% are singletons. Sequenced material: peripheral blood. The source is a man between 65 and 85 years old with active or convalescent COVID-19. Both conserved end residues are part of each CDR3. A D gene is named only where the DNA matches it firmly. The size of a clone is reported for some rows only, either as once, few or many, or as a class for expanded clones.

d_gene	v_gene	j_gene	len	abundance	CDR3aa	CDR3nt
TRBD2	TRBV29-1	TRBJ2-2	13	.	CSVSTSGTGELFF	TGCAGCGTTTCTACTAGCGGAACCGGGGAGCTGTTTTTT
.	TRBV6-5	TRBJ1-4	12	.	CATSKTNEKLFF	TGTGCCACCTCTAAAACTAATGAAAAACTGTTTTTT
.	TRBV6-5	TRBJ1-1	15	.	CASRDRQRTPTEAFF	TGTGCCAGCAGGGACAGACAGAGGACGCCTACTGAAGCTTTCTTT
TRBD2	TRBV5-1	TRBJ2-3	15	few	CASSLGRGGLDTQYF	TGCGCCAGCAGCTTGGGCCGGGGGGGCCTAGATACGCAGTATTTT
.	TRBV20-1	TRBJ1-2	12	.	CSASVTGYGYTF	TGCAGTGCTAGTGTAACCGGCTATGGCTACACCTTC
.	TRBV7-9	TRBJ1-6	15	.	CASSPSSLVNSPLHF	TGTGCCAGCAGCCCTTCCTCGTTAGTTAATTCACCCCTCCACTTT
.	TRBV7-8	TRBJ2-7	15	.	CASSFGTIPIYEQYF	TGTGCCAGCAGCTTTGGTACAATACCCATTTACGAGCAGTACTTC
.	TRBV3-1/TRBV3-2	TRBJ1-1	14	many	CASSPWTENTEAFF	TGTGCCAGCAGCCCGTGGACTGAAAACACTGAAGCTTTCTTT
.	TRBV5-6	TRBJ2-5	13	once	CASSPGVEETQYF	TGTGCCAGCAGCCCAGGGGTCGAGGAGACCCAGTACTTC
.	TRBV12-3/TRBV12-4	TRBJ1-1	13	.	CASSPDSFAEAFF	TGTGCCAGCAGCCCGGACAGTTTCGCTGAAGCTTTCTTT
.	TRBV5-1	TRBJ1-2	14	.	CASSLETLNYGYTF	TGCGCCAGCAGCTTGGAGACACTGAACTATGGCTACACCTTC
TRBD2	TRBV5-1	TRBJ2-7	17	few	CASSLGMTSGVSYEQYF	TGCGCCAGCAGCTTGGGGATGACTAGCGGGGTTTCTTACGAGCAGTACTTC
TRBD1	TRBV2	TRBJ2-1	14	.	CASTRQGSYNEQFF	TGTGCCAGCACCCGACAGGGTTCCTACAATGAGCAGTTCTTC
.	TRBV4-1	TRBJ1-2	14	once	CASSQEDAGGGYTF	TGCGCCAGCAGCCAAGAGGACGCCGGAGGAGGCTACACCTTC
.	TRBV30	TRBJ2-3	13	once	CAWSDRGQDTQYF	TGTGCCTGGAGTGATCGAGGTCAAGATACGCAGTATTTT
.	TRBV18	TRBJ2-5	14	.	CASSPPGSQETQYF	TGTGCCAGCTCACCACCGGGGAGCCAAGAGACCCAGTACTTC
TRBD1	TRBV10-3	TRBJ1-1	13	.	CAITKDRDTEAFF	TGTGCCATCACCAAGGACAGGGACACTGAAGCTTTCTTT
TRBD2	TRBV5-1	TRBJ2-3	15	.	CASSFGEGLTDTQYF	TGCGCCAGCAGCTTCGGGGAGGGTCTCACAGATACGCAGTATTTT
.	TRBV4-1	TRBJ2-2	15	.	CATKSGTTNTGELFF	TGCGCCACCAAATCCGGGACAACGAACACCGGGGAGCTGTTTTTT
.	TRBV5-4	TRBJ2-7	17	few	CASRQAGKNINSYEQYF	TGTGCCAGCAGGCAGGCAGGGAAGAATATTAACTCCTACGAGCAGTACTTC
.	TRBV7-8	TRBJ2-5	11	once	CASSPRETQYF	TGTGCCAGCAGTCCGAGAGAGACCCAGTACTTC
.	TRBV6-6	TRBJ1-1	12	few	CASSPGGTEAFF	TGTGCCAGCAGTCCCGGAGGAACTGAAGCTTTCTTT
.	TRBV27	TRBJ1-2	14	.	CASSETTGRDGYTF	TGTGCCAGCAGTGAGACGACAGGAAGGGATGGCTACACCTTC
.	TRBV7-3	TRBJ2-6	15	.	CASSPTLSGANVLTF	TGTGCCAGCAGCCCCACTTTGTCTGGGGCCAACGTCCTGACTTTC
TRBD1	TRBV7-2	TRBJ1-2	14	.	CASSSGQLGRGYTF	TGTGCCAGCAGCTCGGGACAGCTCGGGAGAGGCTACACCTTC
TRBD1	TRBV18	TRBJ1-2	14	.	CASSATTGIHGYTF	TGTGCCAGCTCAGCTACGACAGGGATCCATGGCTACACCTTC
.	TRBV9	TRBJ2-5	12	once	CASSVRGGTQYF	TGTGCCAGCAGCGTGAGGGGGGGGACCCAGTACTTC
TRBD1	TRBV5-5	TRBJ1-5	13	.	CASSPDRAQPQHF	TGTGCCAGCAGCCCCGACAGGGCTCAGCCCCAGCATTTT
TRBD1	TRBV5-6	TRBJ2-5	16	.	CASSLAGQGSQETQYF	TGTGCCAGCAGCTTGGCGGGACAGGGGTCCCAAGAGACCCAGTACTTC
TRBD1	TRBV7-2	TRBJ1-6	14	few	CASSIDRGGSPLHF	TGTGCCAGCAGCATCGACAGGGGAGGCTCACCCCTCCACTTT
.	TRBV11-2	TRBJ1-6	15	.	CASSLAGRGNSPLHF	TGTGCCAGCAGCTTAGCTGGCAGGGGTAATTCACCCCTCCACTTT
TRBD2	TRBV7-9	TRBJ2-7	17	.	CASSVALGGGPSYEQYF	TGTGCCAGCAGTGTGGCCCTGGGCGGGGGGCCCTCCTACGAGCAGTACTTC
TRBD1	TRBV27	TRBJ2-5	15	once	CASSYGTGIRETQYF	TGTGCCAGCAGTTACGGGACAGGGATCAGAGAGACCCAGTACTTC
TRBD1	TRBV6-5	TRBJ1-3	14	.	CASKTGASGNTIYF	TGTGCCAGCAAGACAGGGGCCTCTGGAAACACCATATATTTT
TRBD2	TRBV11-3	TRBJ2-3	16	.	CASSRAGASGRDTQYF	TGTGCCAGCAGCCGCGCCGGGGCTAGCGGCCGAGATACGCAGTATTTT
.	TRBV12-3/TRBV12-4	TRBJ1-1	13	.	CASSSLRNTEAFF	TGTGCCAGCAGTTCCCTCAGGAACACTGAAGCTTTCTTT
.	TRBV5-4	TRBJ2-6	16	.	CASSFDIYSGANVLTF	TGTGCCAGCAGCTTCGACATATACTCTGGGGCCAACGTCCTGACTTTC
TRBD2	TRBV4-2	TRBJ2-1	15	.	CASSQGLAGDNEQFF	TGTGCCAGCAGCCAAGGCCTAGCGGGAGACAATGAGCAGTTCTTC
TRBD1	TRBV30	TRBJ2-5	13	.	CAWSEQGAGTQYF	TGTGCCTGGTCAGAACAGGGGGCAGGGACCCAGTACTTC
TRBD1	TRBV19	TRBJ1-2	15	.	CASSQSRDRAYGYTF	TGTGCCAGTAGTCAGTCCCGGGACAGGGCCTATGGCTACACCTTC
.	TRBV15	TRBJ1-6	16	.	CATSREQTAAGSPLHF	TGTGCCACCAGCAGAGAACAGACCGCGGCGGGCTCACCCCTCCACTTT